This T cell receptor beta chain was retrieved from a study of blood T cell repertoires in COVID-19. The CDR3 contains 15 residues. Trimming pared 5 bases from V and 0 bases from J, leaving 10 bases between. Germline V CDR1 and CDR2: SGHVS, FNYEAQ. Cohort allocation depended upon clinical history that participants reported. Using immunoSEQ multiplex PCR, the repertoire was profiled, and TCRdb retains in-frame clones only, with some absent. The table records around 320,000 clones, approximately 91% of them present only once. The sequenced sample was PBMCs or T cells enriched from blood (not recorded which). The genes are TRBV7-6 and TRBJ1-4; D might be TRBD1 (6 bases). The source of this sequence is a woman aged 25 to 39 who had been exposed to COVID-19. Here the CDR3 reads CASSRGGATNEKLFF. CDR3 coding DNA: TGTGCCAGCAGCAGAGGGGGAGCAACTAATGAAAAACTGTTTTTT.